This TCR beta chain was found in a study of T-cell reconstitution after alpha-beta-depleted transplantation in children. Concerning this clonotype: Its antigen is unidentified.

Findings and limits, study-wide: Among T cells one year after transplant, newly produced cells accounted for most counts and diversity. Several hundred rapidly expanded clones from non-depleted graft cells reportedly supplied alpha-beta T cells about two months post-transplant.

The TCRbeta library was prepared with unique molecular identifiers. TCRdb fed the PCR reads into MiXCR, producing one record per CDR3 protein. The repertoire holds over 100,000 distinct CDR3 sequences, over 9% seen once, with under 40% in the top ten. The CDR3 sequence is 15 residues long. Germline CDR1 is SGHAT and CDR2 is FQNNGV. The V end was cut by 5 bases, the J end by 4 bases, with 15 bases between. The rearrangement links TRBV11-2 to TRBJ2-1; the D gene is possibly TRBD1 (6 bases). This TCR was recovered from a boy under 10 years old with acute lymphoblastic leukemia, due to receive a stem cell transplant. The sequenced sample was PBMCs, obtained before TCRalphabeta/CD19-depleted stem cell transplant. The CDR3 DNA sequence: TGTGCCAGCAGCACCCCCCAGGGGACGTACAATGAGCAGTTCTTC. Its translation: CASSTPQGTYNEQFF.